This entry features one TCR beta chain sequence. These data come from a study of Ad26.COV2.S vaccination and SARS-CoV-2 variants. Background on the study: Sample donor was a member of the COV1001 Ad26.COV2.S trial arm.

Treatment denoted: some 20 received Ad26.COV2.S at low or high dose, single or two shots; about five received placebo; per-sample allocation not given. The samples were gathered on day 63 after the first injection of vaccine or placebo. This adult donor, from Boston, was 18-55 years old. Germline V CDR1 and CDR2: MDHEN, SYDVKM. The V gene end was trimmed by 7 bases and the J gene end by 6 bases; junction bases not matched to a gene: 15. This CDR3 contains 16 residues. The repertoire was sequenced with immunoSEQ multiplex PCR; TCRdb's copy has only in-frame clones and lacks some. Of around 500,000 clones in the sample, roughly nine tenths were seen once.

The chain has TRBV28 and TRBJ2-1; 7 bases line up with TRBD2. The origin of this receptor is a person aged 18-60 years who received the Ad26.COV2.S COVID-19 vaccine or a placebo. The sample in question was peripheral blood, obtained in a trial of Ad26.COV2.S vaccine versus placebo. CDR3 protein: CASTRSGAGVRNEQFF. For the CDR3, the DNA is TGTGCCAGCACAAGAAGCGGTGCGGGAGTGCGCAATGAGCAGTTCTTC.